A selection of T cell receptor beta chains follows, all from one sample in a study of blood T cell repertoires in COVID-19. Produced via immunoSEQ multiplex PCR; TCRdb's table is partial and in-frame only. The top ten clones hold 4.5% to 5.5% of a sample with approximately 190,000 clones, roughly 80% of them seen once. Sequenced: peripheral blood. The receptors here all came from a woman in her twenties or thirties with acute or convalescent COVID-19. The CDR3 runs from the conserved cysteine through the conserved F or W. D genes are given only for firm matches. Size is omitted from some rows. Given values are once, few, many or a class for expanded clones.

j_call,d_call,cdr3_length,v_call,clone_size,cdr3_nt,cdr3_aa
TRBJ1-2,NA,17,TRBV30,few,TGTGCCTGGAGTGTACGGCGGAGGGAGGTCCGATACTATGGCTACACCTTC,CAWSVRRREVRYYGYTF
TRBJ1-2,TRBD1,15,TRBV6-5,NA,TGTGCCAGCAGTCAACCGGGACAGGGAAGGGAGGGCTACACCTTC,CASSQPGQGREGYTF
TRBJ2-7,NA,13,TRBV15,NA,TGTGCCACCAGCAGGGGGACATGGTACGAGCAGTACTTC,CATSRGTWYEQYF
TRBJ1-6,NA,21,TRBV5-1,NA,TGCGCCAGCAGCCCGACTATAACAGGGCGCGGAAATAGCTCCTATAATTCACCCCTCCACTTT,CASSPTITGRGNSSYNSPLHF
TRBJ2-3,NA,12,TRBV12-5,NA,TGTGCTAGTGGCCTAGGACTGGGTACGCAGTATTTT,CASGLGLGTQYF
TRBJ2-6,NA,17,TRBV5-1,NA,TGCGCCAGCACTCCGGGAACCGGATACTCTGGGGCCAACGTCCTGACTTTC,CASTPGTGYSGANVLTF
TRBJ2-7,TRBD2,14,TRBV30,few,TGTGCCTGGAGTATGCGGGGGACTACCTACGAGCAGTACTTC,CAWSMRGTTYEQYF
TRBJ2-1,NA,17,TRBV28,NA,TGTGCCAGCATTAGTAGCAGTGGGTATAGCTCCTACAATGAGCAGTTCTTC,CASISSSGYSSYNEQFF
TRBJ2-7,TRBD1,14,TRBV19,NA,TGTGCCAGTAGCTGGGACAGGGCCTCCTACGAGCAGTACTTC,CASSWDRASYEQYF
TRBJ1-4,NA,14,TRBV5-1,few,TGCGCCAGCAGCTTGAGAGGAATAAATGAAAAACTGTTTTTT,CASSLRGINEKLFF
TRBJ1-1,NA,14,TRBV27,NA,TGTGCCAGCAGTATCACAGGGCCCAACACTGAAGCTTTCTTT,CASSITGPNTEAFF
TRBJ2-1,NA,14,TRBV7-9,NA,TGTGCCAGCAGCATGGGGGGTTTCTACAATGAGCAGTTCTTC,CASSMGGFYNEQFF
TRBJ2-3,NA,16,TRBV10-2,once,TGCGCCAGCAGGGCGAAGGGGGGGAGAAGCACAGATACGCAGTATTTT,CASRAKGGRSTDTQYF
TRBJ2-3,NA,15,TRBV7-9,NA,TGTGCCAGCAGCTTGGGGACAACTAGCACAGATACGCAGTATTTT,CASSLGTTSTDTQYF
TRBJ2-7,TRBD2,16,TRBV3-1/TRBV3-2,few,TGTGCCAGCAGCCCAATAGCGGGGGGGAGCTCCTACGAGCAGTACTTC,CASSPIAGGSSYEQYF
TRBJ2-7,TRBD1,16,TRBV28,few,TGTGCCAGCAGTTTACCGGGACAGGGGAAGGCCTACGAGCAGTACTTC,CASSLPGQGKAYEQYF
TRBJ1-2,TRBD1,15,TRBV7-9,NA,TGTGCCAGCAGCCGTAGACAGGGAGACGTCAATGGCTACACCTTC,CASSRRQGDVNGYTF
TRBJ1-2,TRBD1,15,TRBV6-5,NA,TGTGCCAGCAGTCCGCCGGGACAGGGGTTGTTGGGCTACACCTTC,CASSPPGQGLLGYTF
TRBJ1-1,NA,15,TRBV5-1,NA,TGCGCCAGCAGCACCCAGACAGGAAGGAGTACTGAAGCTTTCTTT,CASSTQTGRSTEAFF